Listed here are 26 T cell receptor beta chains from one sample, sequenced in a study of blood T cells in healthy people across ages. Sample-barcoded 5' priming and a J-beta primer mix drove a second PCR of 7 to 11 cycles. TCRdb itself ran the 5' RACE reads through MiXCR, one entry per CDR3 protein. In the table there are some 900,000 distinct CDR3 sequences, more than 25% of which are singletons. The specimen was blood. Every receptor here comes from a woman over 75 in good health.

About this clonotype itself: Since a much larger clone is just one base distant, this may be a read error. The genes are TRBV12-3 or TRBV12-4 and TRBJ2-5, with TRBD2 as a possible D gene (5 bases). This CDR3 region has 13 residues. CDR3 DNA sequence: TGTGCCAGCGGTTTACGGGGTTCTGGAATTGCGTACTTC. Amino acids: CASGLRGSGIAYF.

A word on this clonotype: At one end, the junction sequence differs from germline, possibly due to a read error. CDR3 coding DNA: TGTGTCAGCAGCCATTTGGGGGGGGCGGAAGAGACCCAGTACTTC. Encoded protein: CVSSHLGGAEETQYF. The chain combines TRBV7-9 with TRBJ2-5, with D possibly being TRBD2 (7 bases). This CDR3 has 15 residues. Germline assignment: CDR1 SEHNR and CDR2 FQNEAQ (reference sequence).

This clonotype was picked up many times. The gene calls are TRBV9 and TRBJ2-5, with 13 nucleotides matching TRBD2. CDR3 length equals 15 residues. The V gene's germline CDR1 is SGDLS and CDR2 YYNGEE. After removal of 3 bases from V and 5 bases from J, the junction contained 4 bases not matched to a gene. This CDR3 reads CASSELAGGTETQYF. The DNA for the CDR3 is TGTGCCAGCAGCGAACTAGCGGGGGGGACTGAGACCCAGTACTTC.

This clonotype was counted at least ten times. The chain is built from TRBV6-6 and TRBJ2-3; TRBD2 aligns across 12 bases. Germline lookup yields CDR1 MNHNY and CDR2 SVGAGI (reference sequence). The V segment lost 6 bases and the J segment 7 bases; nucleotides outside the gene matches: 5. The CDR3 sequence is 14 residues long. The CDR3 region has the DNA TGTGCCAGCAGGACTAGCGGGGGTGCTAATACGCAGTATTTT. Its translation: CASRTSGGANTQYF.

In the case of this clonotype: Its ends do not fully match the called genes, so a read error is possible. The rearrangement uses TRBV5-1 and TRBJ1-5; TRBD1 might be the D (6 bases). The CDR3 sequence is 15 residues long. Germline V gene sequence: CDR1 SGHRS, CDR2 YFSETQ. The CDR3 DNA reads TGCGCCGGCAGCTTGGGAGGGGGGGACGCTCAGCCCCAGCATTTT. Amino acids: CAGSLGGGDAQPQHF.

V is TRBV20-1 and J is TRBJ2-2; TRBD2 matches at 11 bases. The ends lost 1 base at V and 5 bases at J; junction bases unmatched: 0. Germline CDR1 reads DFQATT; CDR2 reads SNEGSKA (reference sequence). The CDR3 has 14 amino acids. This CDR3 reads CSARGTSGTGELFF. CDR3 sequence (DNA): TGCAGTGCTAGAGGGACTAGCGGGACCGGGGAGCTGTTTTTT.

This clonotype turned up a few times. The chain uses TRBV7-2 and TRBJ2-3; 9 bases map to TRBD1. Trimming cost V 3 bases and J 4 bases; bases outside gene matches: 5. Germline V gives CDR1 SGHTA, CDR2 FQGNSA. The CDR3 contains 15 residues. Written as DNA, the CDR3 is TGTGCCAGCAGCTTCCGGACAGGGGAGGCAGATACGCAGTATTTT. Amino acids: CASSFRTGEADTQYF.

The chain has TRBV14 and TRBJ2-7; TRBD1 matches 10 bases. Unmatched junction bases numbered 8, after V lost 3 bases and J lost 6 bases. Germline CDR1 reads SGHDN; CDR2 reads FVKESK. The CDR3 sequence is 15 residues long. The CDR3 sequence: CASSQRQGAVGEQYF. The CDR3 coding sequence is TGTGCCAGCAGCCAGCGACAGGGGGCTGTTGGCGAGCAGTACTTC. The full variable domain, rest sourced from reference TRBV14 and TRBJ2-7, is EAGVTQFPSHSVIEKGQTVTLRCDPISGHDNLYWYRRVMGKEIKFLLHFVKESKQDESGMPNNRFLAERTGGTYSTLKVQPAELEDSGVYFCASSQRQGAVGEQYFGPGTRLTVT.

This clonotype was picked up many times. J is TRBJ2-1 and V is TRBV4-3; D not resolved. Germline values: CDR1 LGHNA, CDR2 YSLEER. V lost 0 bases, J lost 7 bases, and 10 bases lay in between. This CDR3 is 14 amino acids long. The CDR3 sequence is CASSQDHHTNEQFF. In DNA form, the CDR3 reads TGCGCCAGCAGCCAAGATCACCACACTAATGAGCAGTTCTTC.

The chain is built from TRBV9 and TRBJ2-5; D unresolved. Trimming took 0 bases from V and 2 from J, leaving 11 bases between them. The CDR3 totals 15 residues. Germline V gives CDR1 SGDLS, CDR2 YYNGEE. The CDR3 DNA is TGTGCCAGCAGCGTAGCGGCCGGGCTTCAAGAGACCCAGTACTTC. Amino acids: CASSVAAGLQETQYF.

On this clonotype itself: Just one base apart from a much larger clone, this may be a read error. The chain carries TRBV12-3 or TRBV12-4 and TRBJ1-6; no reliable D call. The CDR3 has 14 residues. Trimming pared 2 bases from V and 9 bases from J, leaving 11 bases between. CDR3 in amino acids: CASSLFQVGSPLHF. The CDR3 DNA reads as TGTGCCAGCAGTTTATTCCAAGTCGGTTCACCCCTCCACTTT.

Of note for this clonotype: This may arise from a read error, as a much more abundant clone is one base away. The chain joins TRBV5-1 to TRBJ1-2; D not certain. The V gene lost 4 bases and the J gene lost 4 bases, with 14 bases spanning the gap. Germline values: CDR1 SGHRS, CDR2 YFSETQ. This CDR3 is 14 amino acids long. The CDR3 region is CASSAKTATYGYTF. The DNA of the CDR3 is TGCGCCAGCAGCGCGAAAACTGCTACCTATGGCTACACCTTC.

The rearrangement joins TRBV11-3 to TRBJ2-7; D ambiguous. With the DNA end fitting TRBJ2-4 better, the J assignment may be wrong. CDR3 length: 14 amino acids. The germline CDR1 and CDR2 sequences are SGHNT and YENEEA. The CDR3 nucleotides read TGTGCCAGCAGCTGCCCAGGCAGGAGAAACATTCAGTACTTC. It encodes CASSCPGRRNIQYF.

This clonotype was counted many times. CDR3 loop: CASSLVWEEKLFF. Written as DNA, the CDR3 is TGTGCCAGCAGCTTAGTCTGGGAGGAAAAACTGTTTTTT. The chain links TRBV7-9 to TRBJ1-4; no definite D call. This CDR3 has 13 residues. V lost 1 base and J 8 bases, leaving 8 bases between the germline ends. Germline CDR1 reads SEHNR; CDR2 reads FQNEAQ (reference sequence).

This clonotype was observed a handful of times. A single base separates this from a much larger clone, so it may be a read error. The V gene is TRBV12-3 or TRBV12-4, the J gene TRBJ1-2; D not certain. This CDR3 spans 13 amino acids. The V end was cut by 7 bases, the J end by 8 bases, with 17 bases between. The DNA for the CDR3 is TGTGCCAGCAATTTCGACCGTACGAGAGGCTACACCTTC. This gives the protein CASNFDRTRGYTF.

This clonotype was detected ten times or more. CDR3 in DNA: TGTGCCAGCTTCAATCAGGGGGTGACTGAGGAAAAACTGTTTTTT. Protein product: CASFNQGVTEEKLFF. The V and J genes are TRBV27 and TRBJ1-4, with 7 nucleotides matching TRBD1. The CDR3 has 15 residues. The germline V gene encodes CDR1 MNHEY and CDR2 SMNVEV (reference sequence). Unmatched junction bases numbered 14, after V lost 8 bases and J lost 8 bases.

The CDR3, as DNA: TGTGCCAGCAGCGTCTCGGGATCCCAGGAGACCCAGTACTTC. Its translation: CASSVSGSQETQYF. The chain links TRBV27 to TRBJ2-5, with D possibly TRBD2 on 5 matching bases. The germline V gene has CDR1 MNHEY and CDR2 SMNVEV (reference sequence). CDR3 length: 14 residues. V lost 6 bases, J lost 5 bases, and 16 bases lay in between.

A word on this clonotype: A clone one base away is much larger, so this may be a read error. CDR3 region: CASTFGGTKSIQYF. The CDR3 nucleotides read TGTGCCAGCACCTTTGGAGGAACAAAAAGCATTCAGTACTTC. The chain couples TRBV6-2 or TRBV6-3 to TRBJ2-4; the D gene is possibly TRBD2 (5 bases). In germline, CDR1 is MNHEY, CDR2 SVGEGT. The CDR3 runs to 14 residues.

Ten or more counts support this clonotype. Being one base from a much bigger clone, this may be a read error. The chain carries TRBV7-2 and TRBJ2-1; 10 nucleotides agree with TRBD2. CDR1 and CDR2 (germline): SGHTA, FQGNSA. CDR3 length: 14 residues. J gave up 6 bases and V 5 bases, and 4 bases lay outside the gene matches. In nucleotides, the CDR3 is TGTGCCAGCAGCACGGGACTAGCGTGCAATGAGCAGTTCTTC. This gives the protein CASSTGLACNEQFF. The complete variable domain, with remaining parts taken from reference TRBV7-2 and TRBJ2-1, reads GAGVSQSPSNKVTEKGKDVELRCDPISGHTALYWYRQSLGQGLEFLIYFQGNSAPDKSGLPSDRFSAERTGGSVSTLTIQRTQQEDSAVYLCASSTGLACNEQFFGPGTRLTVL.

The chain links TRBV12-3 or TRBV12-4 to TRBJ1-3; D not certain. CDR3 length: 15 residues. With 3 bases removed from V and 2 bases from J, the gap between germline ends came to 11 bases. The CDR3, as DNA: TGTGCCAGCAGTTTCGAGGGAAGGGCTGGAAACACCATATATTTT. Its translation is CASSFEGRAGNTIYF.

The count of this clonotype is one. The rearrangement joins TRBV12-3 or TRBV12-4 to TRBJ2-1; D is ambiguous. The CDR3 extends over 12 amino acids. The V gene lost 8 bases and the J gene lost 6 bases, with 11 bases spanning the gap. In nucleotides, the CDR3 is TGTGCCAGCGGTGACGGTGGCAATGAGCAGTTCTTC. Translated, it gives CASGDGGNEQFF.

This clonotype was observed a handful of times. CDR3 amino acids: CASSAGQRGGPEAFF. CDR3 DNA: TGTGCCAGCAGTGCGGGCCAAAGGGGAGGGCCTGAAGCTTTCTTT. The chain is built from TRBV2 and TRBJ1-1; D is possibly TRBD1 (5 bases). CDR3 size: 15 residues. Looked up from germline, CDR1 is SNHLY and CDR2 is FYNNEI. V dropped 4 bases and J dropped 6 bases, with 18 bases sitting between them.

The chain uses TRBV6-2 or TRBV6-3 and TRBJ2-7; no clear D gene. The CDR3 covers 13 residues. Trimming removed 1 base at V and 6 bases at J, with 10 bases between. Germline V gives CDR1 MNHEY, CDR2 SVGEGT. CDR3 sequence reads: CASSYWGLSEQYF. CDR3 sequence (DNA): TGTGCCAGCAGTTACTGGGGTCTGTCCGAGCAGTACTTC.

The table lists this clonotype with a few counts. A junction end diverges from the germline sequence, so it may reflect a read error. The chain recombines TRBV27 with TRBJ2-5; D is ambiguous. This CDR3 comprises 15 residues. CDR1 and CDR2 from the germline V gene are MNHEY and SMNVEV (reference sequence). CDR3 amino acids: CAGSFGRAQRETQYF. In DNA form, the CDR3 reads TGTGCCGGCAGTTTTGGAAGGGCGCAGCGAGAGACCCAGTACTTC.

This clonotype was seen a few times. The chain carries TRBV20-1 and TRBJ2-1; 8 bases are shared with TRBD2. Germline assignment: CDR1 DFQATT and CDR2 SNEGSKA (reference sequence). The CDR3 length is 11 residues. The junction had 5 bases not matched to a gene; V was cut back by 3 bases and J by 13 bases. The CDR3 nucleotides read TGCAGTGCTAGCGGGGGGGAGACCCAGTTCTTC. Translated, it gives CSASGGETQFF.

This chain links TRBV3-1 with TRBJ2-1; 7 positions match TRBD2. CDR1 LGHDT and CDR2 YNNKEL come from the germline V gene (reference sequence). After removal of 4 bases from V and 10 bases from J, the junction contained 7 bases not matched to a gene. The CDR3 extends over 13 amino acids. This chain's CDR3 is CASSRRLAGEQFF. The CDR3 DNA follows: TGTGCCAGCAGCCGCCGACTAGCTGGCGAGCAGTTCTTC.